This is a list of T cell receptor beta chains from one sample in a study of cytomegalovirus exposure and HLA in healthy donors. Generated by immunoSEQ multiplex PCR, the TCRdb table keeps only in-frame clones and is missing some. Of about 150,000 clones listed, around 82% are singletons. The specimen was PBMCs. These TCRs come from a woman in her 50s in good health and CMV-seropositive. The CDR3 runs from the conserved cysteine through the conserved F or W. A D gene is named only where the DNA matches it firmly. Clone size is given for some rows only: seen once, a few or many times, or a class if the clone is expanded.

j_gene,v_gene,abundance,d_gene,len,CDR3aa,CDR3nt
TRBJ2-3,TRBV7-6,NA,NA,16,CASSLDRGISTDTQYF,TGTGCCAGCAGCTTAGATCGGGGTATCTCCACAGATACGCAGTATTTT
TRBJ2-2,TRBV2,once,TRBD1,16,CASRGQGAPIVGELFF,TGTGCCAGCAGGGGACAGGGGGCTCCGATTGTCGGGGAGCTGTTTTTT
TRBJ2-7,TRBV5-1,NA,TRBD2,14,CASSLESGGYEQYF,TGCGCCAGCAGCTTAGAGAGCGGGGGCTACGAGCAGTACTTC
TRBJ1-4,TRBV7-8,NA,TRBD1,16,CASSLVLGQGFEKLFF,TGTGCCAGCAGCTTAGTCCTCGGACAGGGCTTTGAAAAACTGTTTTTT
TRBJ1-3,TRBV7-9,NA,TRBD1,16,CSSSFSQGTSGNTIYF,TGTTCCAGCAGCTTCTCACAGGGGACGTCTGGAAACACCATATATTTT
TRBJ1-1,TRBV5-4,NA,NA,13,CASRGKADTEAFF,TGTGCCAGCAGAGGGAAAGCGGACACTGAAGCTTTCTTT
TRBJ2-5,TRBV19,once,TRBD1,14,CASSGTGVWETQYF,TGTGCCAGTTCCGGGACAGGGGTTTGGGAGACCCAGTACTTC
TRBJ1-1,TRBV5-1,NA,NA,11,CASSSDYEAFF,TGCGCCAGCAGCTCGGACTATGAAGCTTTCTTT
TRBJ1-5,TRBV10-3,NA,NA,12,CAISGQDQPQHF,TGTGCCATCAGTGGACAGGATCAGCCCCAGCATTTT
TRBJ1-2,TRBV2,NA,NA,15,CASSEAGTGSGGYTF,TGTGCCAGCAGTGAAGCGGGTACAGGGTCTGGGGGCTACACCTTC
TRBJ1-5,TRBV7-9,NA,NA,14,CASSPDSVNQPQHF,TGTGCCAGCAGTCCGGACAGCGTCAATCAGCCCCAGCATTTT
TRBJ1-2,TRBV30,NA,NA,11,CAWSVPGGYTF,TGTGCCTGGAGTGTCCCAGGGGGCTACACCTTC
TRBJ2-7,TRBV5-4,NA,NA,16,CASSLTRGGQSYEQYF,TGTGCCAGCAGCTTGACCCGCGGGGGCCAATCCTACGAGCAGTACTTC
TRBJ2-1,TRBV27,NA,TRBD2,15,CASSFWTSGGYEQFF,TGTGCCAGCAGTTTTTGGACTAGCGGGGGATATGAGCAGTTCTTC
TRBJ1-3,TRBV13,NA,TRBD1,15,CASSRDRASGNTIYF,TGTGCCAGCAGCCGGGACAGGGCGTCTGGAAACACCATATATTTT
TRBJ1-4,TRBV27,NA,NA,15,CASSPTVSPNEKLFF,TGTGCCAGCAGCCCTACTGTCTCACCTAATGAAAAACTGTTTTTT
TRBJ2-3,TRBV6-1,NA,NA,16,CASSEPLGRGRDTQYF,TGTGCCAGCAGTGAACCCCTAGGCAGGGGCCGAGATACGCAGTATTTT
TRBJ2-7,TRBV5-5,NA,TRBD1,15,CASSLSAGDSYEQYF,TGTGCCAGCAGCTTGTCAGCAGGGGACAGCTACGAGCAGTACTTC
TRBJ1-1,TRBV6-5,NA,NA,11,CASSYRARAFF,TGTGCCAGCAGTTACCGTGCGAGAGCTTTCTTT
TRBJ2-2,TRBV18,NA,TRBD1,16,CASSLATGAVGGELFF,TGTGCCAGCTCACTTGCGACAGGGGCGGTCGGCGGGGAGCTGTTTTTT
TRBJ2-7,TRBV27,NA,TRBD2,16,CASSVKSGTDLYEQYF,TGTGCCAGCAGTGTGAAAAGCGGGACGGATCTTTACGAGCAGTACTTC
TRBJ2-1,TRBV27,NA,TRBD2,15,CASSLLAGLRYEQFF,TGTGCCAGCAGTTTACTAGCGGGCCTTAGGTATGAGCAGTTCTTC
TRBJ1-2,TRBV4-2,NA,NA,14,CASSQGNEGVGYTF,TGTGCCAGCAGCCAAGGCAATGAAGGGGTTGGCTACACCTTC
TRBJ1-5,TRBV30,NA,NA,13,CAWSSQEGQPQHF,TGTGCCTGGAGTTCCCAGGAGGGCCAGCCCCAGCATTTT
TRBJ1-5,TRBV19,NA,TRBD1,18,CASSIDFGGQGADQPQHF,TGTGCCAGTAGTATAGATTTCGGGGGACAGGGGGCTGATCAGCCCCAGCATTTT
TRBJ1-1,TRBV10-3,few,TRBD1,14,CAISEAGGIDGAFF,TGTGCCATCAGTGAAGCAGGGGGGATCGACGGAGCTTTCTTT
TRBJ1-1,TRBV7-9,NA,NA,11,CSSSLGSQAFF,TGTTCCAGCAGCTTAGGAAGTCAGGCTTTCTTT
TRBJ1-5,TRBV28,few,NA,17,CASRDPTGPFKNQPQHF,TGTGCCAGCAGAGATCCTACAGGGCCGTTCAAAAATCAGCCCCAGCATTTT
TRBJ2-3,TRBV5-1,NA,TRBD2,16,CASSLGASGDRDTQYF,TGCGCCAGCAGCTTGGGCGCTAGCGGGGATCGTGATACGCAGTATTTT
TRBJ2-2,TRBV30,NA,NA,13,CAWSLARAGELFF,TGTGCCTGGAGCCTCGCTCGGGCCGGGGAGCTGTTTTTT
TRBJ2-3,TRBV15,NA,NA,15,CATSRGQDRTDTQYF,TGTGCCACCAGCAGAGGACAGGACCGCACAGATACGCAGTATTTT
TRBJ2-2,TRBV7-9,NA,TRBD2,17,CASSLPGGDVYIGELFF,TGTGCCAGCAGCTTACCTGGGGGGGACGTTTATATCGGGGAGCTGTTTTTT
TRBJ2-7,TRBV7-2,NA,NA,12,CASSFRGYEQYF,TGTGCCAGCAGCTTCCGGGGATACGAGCAGTACTTC
TRBJ2-5,TRBV15,NA,TRBD2,15,CATSRDGTRKETQYF,TGTGCCACCAGCAGAGATGGGACTAGGAAAGAGACCCAGTACTTC
TRBJ2-1,TRBV5-1,NA,TRBD2,12,CASSPGGNEQFF,TGCGCCAGCAGCCCGGGGGGGAATGAGCAGTTCTTC
TRBJ1-1,TRBV5-4,NA,TRBD1,15,CASSPPGQMNTEAFF,TGTGCCAGCAGCCCCCCGGGACAGATGAACACTGAAGCTTTCTTT
TRBJ2-7,TRBV6-5,once,NA,15,CASKRQPNLDHEQYF,TGTGCCAGCAAGAGACAGCCGAATCTGGATCACGAGCAGTACTTC
TRBJ1-4,TRBV5-1,NA,NA,15,CASSWGGSTNEKLFF,TGCGCCAGCAGCTGGGGAGGATCAACTAATGAAAAACTGTTTTTT
TRBJ2-1,TRBV15,NA,NA,14,CATSHPGPGDEQFF,TGTGCCACCAGTCATCCGGGCCCAGGGGATGAGCAGTTCTTC
TRBJ2-7,TRBV7-8,few,NA,17,CASSLVVGVLSSYEQYF,TGTGCCAGCAGCTTAGTCGTCGGGGTCCTCAGCTCCTACGAGCAGTACTTC
TRBJ1-4,TRBV2,NA,NA,15,CASSVDRTTNEKLFF,TGTGCCAGCAGTGTTGATAGAACAACTAATGAAAAACTGTTTTTT
TRBJ2-7,TRBV27,NA,TRBD2,15,CASSLSGGISYEQYF,TGTGCCAGCAGTTTATCGGGAGGGATATCCTACGAGCAGTACTTC
TRBJ2-7,TRBV7-2,NA,NA,12,CASSLPYSEQYF,TGTGCCAGCAGCCTCCCCTATAGCGAGCAGTACTTC
TRBJ1-2,TRBV19,NA,TRBD1,14,CASRRTGTNYGYTF,TGTGCCAGTAGGAGGACAGGGACTAACTATGGCTACACCTTC
TRBJ1-5,TRBV6-5,NA,NA,12,CASSRPDQPQHF,TGTGCCAGCAGTCGTCCAGATCAGCCCCAGCATTTT
TRBJ1-1,TRBV6-1,NA,NA,14,CASSEGPGGTEAFF,TGTGCCAGCAGTGAGGGCCCCGGGGGAACTGAAGCTTTCTTT
TRBJ2-3,TRBV18,NA,NA,16,CASSRGPGEGTDTQYF,TGTGCCAGCTCACGCGGCCCAGGGGAAGGCACAGATACGCAGTATTTT
TRBJ2-5,TRBV6-5,NA,TRBD1,15,CASSGRQGREETQYF,TGTGCCTCCTCGGGTCGACAGGGGCGAGAAGAGACCCAGTACTTC
TRBJ1-3,TRBV15,NA,NA,14,CATEDAFTGNTIYF,TGTGCCACCGAAGATGCGTTCACCGGAAACACCATATATTTT
TRBJ1-2,TRBV5-8,few,NA,13,CASSRQPNYGYTF,TGTGCCAGCAGCCGACAGCCGAACTATGGCTACACCTTC
TRBJ2-7,TRBV18,NA,NA,12,CASSPEGNEQYF,TGTGCCAGCTCACCGGAGGGGAACGAGCAGTACTTC